This TCR beta chain was profiled in a study of vaccination and CD4 T cells after COVID-19 (dated by TCRdb to the early 2020s). Context from the whole study: Convalescent patients had a positive SARS-CoV-2 result on nasal swab PCR, and of these patients, under ten had mild disease and one had severe disease. Participants got two doses of the Pfizer-BioNTech BNT162b2 vaccine (n=8) or two doses of the Moderna mRNA-1273 vaccine (n=2). In control cultures, a CEFX viral epitope pool was used as positive control, an HIV-1 Nef peptide pool was used as negative control, or no peptide was added. Post-vaccine blood samples were collected a median of about 72 days after the second vaccine dose, ranging from roughly 14 to 241 days. In the convalescent cohort there were six males and four females, among whom were two Hispanic individuals, seven Caucasians, two Asians and one multiracial person. For stimulating the cultures, overlapping spike peptide pools were used, derived from SARS-CoV-2 as well as from the common cold coronaviruses HCoV-NL63, HCoV-OC43 and HCoV-229E. Post-COVID blood samples from convalescent patients were collected a median of around 100 days after diagnosis, with a range of roughly 35 to 161 days. In around nine COVID-19 convalescent patients and a few infection-naive healthy vaccine recipients, the spike-specific CD4+ TCR repertoire before mRNA vaccination was compared with the repertoire after mRNA vaccination. General study outcomes and caveats: In convalescent patients, a median around 90% of post-vaccine SARS-CoV-2-reactive clones were detected only after vaccination, and vaccine-specific priming was suggested by this finding. The study included relatively few convalescent patients and did not analyze early timepoints after natural infection. Of the vaccine-specific clones found in convalescent patients, nearly all (304 of 307) were mono-reactive for SARS-CoV-2 spike instead of being cross-reactive with common cold coronaviruses. An increase in the median number of SARS-CoV-2-reactive clonotypes from 21 after infection to roughly 36 after vaccination was observed, but the change was not found to be significant.

Points on this clonotype: Its antigen specificity is not known. There are no base qualities to consult, and no much larger clone falls within one base.

Libraries were built with PCR. DNA from cultured CD4+ T cells was subjected to TCR sequencing with the Oncomine TCR Beta short-read assay at the Johns Hopkins FTIC core. Genomic DNA was extracted from the cultured CD4+ T cells with the QIAamp micro DNA kit. Oncomine TCR Beta libraries from cultured CD4+ T cells were pooled using unique dual indexes and sequenced on an Illumina iSeq 100. On the study's bioinformatics: Non-productive sequences were filtered out, and CDR3s that did not start with C, did not end with F or W, or were shorter than 7 amino acids were discarded. The MANAFEST web application was used to identify antigen-specific clonotypes by comparing peptide-stimulated wells against reference wells and other culture wells. For a clone to be called positive, the clone needed an FDR below 0.05, an odds ratio above 5, and a productive frequency above 0.1% in at least two of three replicate wells. A clonotype counted as cross-reactive if it showed significant expansion both in the SARS-CoV-2 spike wells and in at least one common cold coronavirus spike condition. Using R version 3.6.1, CDR3 homology was evaluated through Levenshtein distances (stringdist) along with unrooted phylogenetic trees (ape). TCRdb redid the processing of the public reads, applying fastp at Q25 and MiXCR, and retained in-frame beta chains. For every CDR3 protein sequence, its rows merge into one entry that carries the most common genes and DNA. These V and J calls rely on TCRdb rather than the paper's analysis. Across this sample there are under 13,000 distinct CDR3 sequences, with about a quarter seen only once. Of the sample, around 25% is held by the ten largest clones.

The V and J ends are trimmed by 8 bases and 1 base, leaving 14 bases between them. CDR1 and CDR2 (MNHEY, SMNVEV) derive from the germline V gene (reference sequence). Measured from the cysteine to the phenylalanine, the CDR3 is 14 residues long. Of the read, only the CDR3 DNA is kept; its 42 bases are in frame from base 1. The treatment or condition label for this specimen denotes: approximately 9-day PBMC culture with coronavirus spike peptide pools or control peptides (ViraFEST assay). The ViraFEST assay was used in the study, in which antigen-specific T cells were expanded with peptide pools and expanded clonotypes were subsequently identified by TCR sequencing. The convalescent patients' positive SARS-CoV-2 PCR tests were from March to December 2020, which was before the Alpha, Beta and Delta variants emerged in the United States. More than 1.5 million PBMCs per well were cultured in IMDM with roughly 5.5% human AB serum and 8 to 10 IU/ml IL-2, plus 10 ug/ml peptide pools. Half of the culture medium was replaced with fresh IL-2-containing medium on days 3 and 7. CD4+ T cells were isolated after around 11 days of culture through negative selection using the EasySep CD4+ T cell isolation kit. PBMCs were separated from whole blood using Ficoll-Paque Plus gradient centrifugation and then either used fresh or cryopreserved at -140C. Each culture condition was generally run in triplicate wells.

The TCR was taken from a human donor who had recovered from COVID-19. The material sequenced was CD4+ T cells from blood, cultured in vitro, taken after SARS-CoV-2 vaccination. The receptor chain draws on TRBV27 and TRBJ1-1, with the D gene uncertain. The CDR3 here reads CASGLNAGNTEAFF. Read as DNA, the sequence is TGTGCCAGCGGATTAAATGCAGGGAACACTGAAGCTTTCTTT.